This T cell receptor (beta chain) was sequenced in a study of blood T cell repertoires in COVID-19. CDR1 and CDR2 (germline): LGHNA, YSLEER. V was pared by 2 bases and J by 1 base, with 12 bases between. The CDR3 length is 16 residues. Followed over time, Seattle patients had been enrolled while infection was active. The data were produced by immunoSEQ multiplex PCR, yet TCRdb's version contains in-frame clones alone and is incomplete. Altogether under 200,000 clones are present, approximately 90% being singletons, with the ten largest covering roughly 5.3%. The chain couples TRBV4-3 to TRBJ2-4; D unclear. This clonotype was obtained from a young man with COVID-19, enrolled during active disease. Sequencing was performed on peripheral blood. The CDR3 is CASSQSGRAAKNIQYF. The DNA for the CDR3 is TGCGCCAGCAGCCAATCGGGTCGTGCGGCCAAAAACATTCAGTACTTC.